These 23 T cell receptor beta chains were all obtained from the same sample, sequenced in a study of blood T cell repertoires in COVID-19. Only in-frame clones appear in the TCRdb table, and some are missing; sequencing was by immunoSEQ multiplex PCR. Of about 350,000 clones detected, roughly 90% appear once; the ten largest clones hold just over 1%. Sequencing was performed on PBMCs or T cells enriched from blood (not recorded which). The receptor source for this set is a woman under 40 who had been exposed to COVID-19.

Here the CDR3 reads CASSTHYRGGGTEAFF. The CDR3 DNA reads TGTGCCAGTAGTACCCATTACAGGGGAGGAGGGACTGAAGCTTTCTTT. J is TRBJ1-1 and V is TRBV19; 7 nucleotides align to TRBD1. The germline V gene encodes CDR1 LNHDA and CDR2 SQIVND (reference sequence). Losses at the gene ends were 4 bases for V and 5 bases for J; bases not matched to a gene: 13. The CDR3 runs 16 residues.

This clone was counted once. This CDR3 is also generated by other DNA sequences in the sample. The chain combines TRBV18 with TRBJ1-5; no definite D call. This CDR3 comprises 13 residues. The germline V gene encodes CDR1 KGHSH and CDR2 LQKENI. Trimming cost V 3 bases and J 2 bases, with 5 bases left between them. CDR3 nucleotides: TGTGCCAGCTCACCCCAGGGCAATCAGCCCCAGCATTTT. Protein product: CASSPQGNQPQHF.

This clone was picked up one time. CDR3 nucleotides: TGTGCCAGCAGTTTGCCCCAGGGTGAGGGGGCGGATGGCTACACCTTC. Protein sequence: CASSLPQGEGADGYTF. This chain connects TRBV28 to TRBJ1-2, with 7 positions matching TRBD1. The CDR3 covers 16 residues. V gave up 3 bases and J gave up 6 bases; unmatched junction bases: 13. CDR1 MDHEN and CDR2 SYDVKM come from the germline V gene.

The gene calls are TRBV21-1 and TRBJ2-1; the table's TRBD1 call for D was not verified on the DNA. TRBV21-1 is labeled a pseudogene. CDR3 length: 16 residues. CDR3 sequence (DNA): TGTGCCAGCAGCAAAGGTAGAGGGGGCTACTACAATGAGCAGTTCTTC. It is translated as CASSKGRGGYYNEQFF.

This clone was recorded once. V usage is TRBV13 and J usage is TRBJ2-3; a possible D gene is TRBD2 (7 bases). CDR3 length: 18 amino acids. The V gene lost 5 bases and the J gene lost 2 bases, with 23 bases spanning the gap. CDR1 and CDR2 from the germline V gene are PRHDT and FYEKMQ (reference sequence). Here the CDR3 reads CASSPDRGEGLVTDTQYF. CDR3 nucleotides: TGTGCCAGCAGCCCGGATAGGGGGGAGGGCCTGGTCACAGATACGCAGTATTTT.

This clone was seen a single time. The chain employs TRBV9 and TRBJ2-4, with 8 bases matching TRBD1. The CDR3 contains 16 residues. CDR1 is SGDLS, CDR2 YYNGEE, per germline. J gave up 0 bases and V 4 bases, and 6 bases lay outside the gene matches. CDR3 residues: CASSPRDRSAKNIQYF. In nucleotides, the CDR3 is TGTGCCAGCAGCCCCAGGGACAGGTCAGCCAAAAACATTCAGTACTTC.

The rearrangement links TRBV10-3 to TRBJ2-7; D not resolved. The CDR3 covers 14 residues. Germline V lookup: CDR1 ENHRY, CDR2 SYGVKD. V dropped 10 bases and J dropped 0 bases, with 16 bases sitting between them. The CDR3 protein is CATRWSQNSYEQYF. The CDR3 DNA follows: TGTGCCACCAGATGGTCACAGAACTCCTACGAGCAGTACTTC.

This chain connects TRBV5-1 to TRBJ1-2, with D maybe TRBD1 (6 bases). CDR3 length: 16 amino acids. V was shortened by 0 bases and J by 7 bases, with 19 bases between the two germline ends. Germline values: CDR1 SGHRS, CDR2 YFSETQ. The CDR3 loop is CASSLGRGGSGRGYTF. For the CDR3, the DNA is TGCGCCAGCAGCTTGGGCAGGGGAGGGAGTGGACGTGGCTACACCTTC.

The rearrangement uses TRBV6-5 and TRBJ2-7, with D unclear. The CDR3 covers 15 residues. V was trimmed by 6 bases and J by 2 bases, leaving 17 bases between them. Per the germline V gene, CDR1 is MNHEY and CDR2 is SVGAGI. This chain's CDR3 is CASRSHGSPPYEQYF. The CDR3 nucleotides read TGTGCCAGCAGGTCTCACGGGTCCCCTCCCTACGAGCAGTACTTC.

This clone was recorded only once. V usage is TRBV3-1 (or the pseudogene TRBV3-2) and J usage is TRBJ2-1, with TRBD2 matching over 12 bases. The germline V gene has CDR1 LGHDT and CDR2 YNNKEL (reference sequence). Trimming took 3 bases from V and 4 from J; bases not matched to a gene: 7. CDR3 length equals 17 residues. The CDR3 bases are TGTGCCAGCAGCCACCAGCTAGCGGGAGGGCCGTACAATGAGCAGTTCTTC. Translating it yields CASSHQLAGGPYNEQFF.

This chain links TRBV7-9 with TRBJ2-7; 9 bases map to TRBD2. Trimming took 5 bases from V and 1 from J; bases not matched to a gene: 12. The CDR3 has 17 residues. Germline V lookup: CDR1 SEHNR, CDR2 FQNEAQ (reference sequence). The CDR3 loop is CASSLTAGGDGSYEQYF. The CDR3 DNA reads TGTGCCAGCAGCCTCACCGCGGGGGGGGACGGTTCCTACGAGCAGTACTTC. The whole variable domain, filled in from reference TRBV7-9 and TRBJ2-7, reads DTGVSQNPRHKITKRGQNVTFRCDPISEHNRLYWYRQTLGQGPEFLTYFQNEAQLEKSRLLSDRFSAERPKGSFSTLEIQRTEQGDSAMYLCASSLTAGGDGSYEQYFGPGTRLTVT.

CDR3 bases: TGTGCCAGCAGCTTGGAAAGCGGGAGAGTTTTCAATGAGCAGTTCTTC. Translating gives CASSLESGRVFNEQFF. This chain joins TRBV5-4 and TRBJ2-1, with 8 bases lining up with TRBD2. The J segment lost 6 bases and the V segment lost 0 bases, leaving 8 bases of the junction unmatched. CDR3 length: 16 residues. Germline-derived CDR1 and CDR2 are SGHNT and YYREEE (reference sequence).

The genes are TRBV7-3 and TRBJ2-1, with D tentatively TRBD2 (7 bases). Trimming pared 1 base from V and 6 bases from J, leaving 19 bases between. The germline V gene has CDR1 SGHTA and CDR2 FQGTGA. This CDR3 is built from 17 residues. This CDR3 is CASSLNGGGEGRNEQFF. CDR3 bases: TGTGCCAGCAGCTTAAATGGGGGCGGGGAGGGCCGCAATGAGCAGTTCTTC.

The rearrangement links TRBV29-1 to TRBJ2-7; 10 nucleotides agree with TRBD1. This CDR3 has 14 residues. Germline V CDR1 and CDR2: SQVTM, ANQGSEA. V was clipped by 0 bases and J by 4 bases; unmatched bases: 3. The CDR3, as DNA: TGCAGCGTTGAAGATCCGGGACAGGGGTACGAGCAGTACTTC. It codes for CSVEDPGQGYEQYF.

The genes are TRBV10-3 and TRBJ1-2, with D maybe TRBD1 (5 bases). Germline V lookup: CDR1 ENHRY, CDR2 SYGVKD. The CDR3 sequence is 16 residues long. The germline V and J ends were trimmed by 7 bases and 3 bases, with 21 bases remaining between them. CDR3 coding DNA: TGTGCCATCAACCCATCCGTAGGGGAGGACGACTATGGCTACACCTTC. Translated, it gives CAINPSVGEDDYGYTF.

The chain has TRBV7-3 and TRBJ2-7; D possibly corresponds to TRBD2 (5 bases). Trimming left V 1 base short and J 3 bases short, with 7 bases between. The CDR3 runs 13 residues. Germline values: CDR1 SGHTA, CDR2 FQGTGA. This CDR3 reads CASSLNGGYEQYF. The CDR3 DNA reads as TGTGCCAGCAGCTTAAATGGAGGCTACGAGCAGTACTTC.

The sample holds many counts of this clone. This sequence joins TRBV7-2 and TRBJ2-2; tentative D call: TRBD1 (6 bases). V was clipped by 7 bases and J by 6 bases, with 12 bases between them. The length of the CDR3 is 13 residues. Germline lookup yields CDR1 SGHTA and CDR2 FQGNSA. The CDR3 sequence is CASKAYRAGELFF. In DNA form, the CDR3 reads TGTGCCAGCAAAGCCTACAGGGCCGGGGAGCTGTTTTTT.

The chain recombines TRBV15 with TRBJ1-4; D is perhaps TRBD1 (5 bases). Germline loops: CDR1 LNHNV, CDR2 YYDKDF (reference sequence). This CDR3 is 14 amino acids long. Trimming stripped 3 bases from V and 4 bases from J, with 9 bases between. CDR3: CATSRGRGNEKLFF. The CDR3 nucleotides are TGTGCCACCAGCAGGGGGCGAGGTAATGAAAAACTGTTTTTT.

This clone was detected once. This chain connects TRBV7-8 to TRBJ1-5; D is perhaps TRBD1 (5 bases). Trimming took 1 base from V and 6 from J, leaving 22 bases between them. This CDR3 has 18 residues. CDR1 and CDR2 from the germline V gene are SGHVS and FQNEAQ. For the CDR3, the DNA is TGTGCCAGCAGCTTAGTGGGCAGGGTAGGTTTTCGCTCTCAGCCCCAGCATTTT. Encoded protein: CASSLVGRVGFRSQPQHF.

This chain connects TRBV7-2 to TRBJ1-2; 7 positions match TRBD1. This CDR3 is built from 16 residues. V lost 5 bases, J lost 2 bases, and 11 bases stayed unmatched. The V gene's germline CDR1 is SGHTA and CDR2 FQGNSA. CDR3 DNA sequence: TGTGCCAGCAGCCATGGGGGGCTGGGACAGAACTATGGCTACACCTTC. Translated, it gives CASSHGGLGQNYGYTF.

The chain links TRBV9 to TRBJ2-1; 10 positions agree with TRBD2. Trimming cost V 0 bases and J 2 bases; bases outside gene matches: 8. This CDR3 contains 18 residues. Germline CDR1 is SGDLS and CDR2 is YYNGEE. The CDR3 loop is CASSVGRSSGRTYNEQFF. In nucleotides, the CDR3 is TGTGCCAGCAGCGTAGGGAGGTCTAGCGGGAGAACCTACAATGAGCAGTTCTTC. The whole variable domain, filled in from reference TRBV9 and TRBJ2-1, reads DSGVTQTPKHLITATGQRVTLRCSPRSGDLSVYWYQQSLDQGLQFLIQYYNGEERAKGNILERFSAQQFPDLHSELNLSSLELGDSALYFCASSVGRSSGRTYNEQFFGPGTRLTVL.

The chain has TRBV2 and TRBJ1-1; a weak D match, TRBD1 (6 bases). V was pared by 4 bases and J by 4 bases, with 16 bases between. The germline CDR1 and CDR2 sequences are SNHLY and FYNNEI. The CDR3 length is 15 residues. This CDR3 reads CASSVGGQGFTEAFF. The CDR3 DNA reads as TGTGCCAGCAGTGTCGGCGGCCAGGGGTTCACTGAAGCTTTCTTT.

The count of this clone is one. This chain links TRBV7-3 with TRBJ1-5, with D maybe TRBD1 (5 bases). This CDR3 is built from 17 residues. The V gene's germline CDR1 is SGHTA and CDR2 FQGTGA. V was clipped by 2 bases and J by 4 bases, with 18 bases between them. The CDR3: CASSLGPPGGLNQPQHF. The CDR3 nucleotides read TGTGCCAGCAGCTTAGGGCCCCCCGGGGGTTTGAATCAGCCCCAGCATTTT.